This T cell receptor (beta chain) was recovered during a study of cytomegalovirus exposure and HLA in healthy donors. Overall study findings and caveats: In vitro testing confirmed a few CMV-associated chains as specific for CMV antigens.

Per the germline V gene, CDR1 is SGHTA and CDR2 is FQGNSA. Unmatched junction bases numbered 4, after V lost 2 bases and J lost 0 bases. The length of the CDR3 is 18 residues. About this clone: Its specificity is not known.

The PCR used 60 Vbeta and 13 Jbeta primers. The protocol was immunoSEQ multiplex PCR, while the TCRdb copy is restricted to in-frame clones and leaves out a portion. The profile shows around 200,000 clones, roughly 80% of them singletons. The source material was PBMCs. This TCR derives from a man in his forties in good health and CMV-seronegative. The chain uses TRBV7-2 and TRBJ2-3; the match to TRBD2 covers 14 bases. The chain's CDR3 is CASSLLTSGGASTDTQYF. CDR3 coding DNA: TGTGCCAGCAGCTTACTGACTAGCGGGGGGGCTAGCACAGATACGCAGTATTTT.